This TCR beta chain came from a study of somatic mutations in cytotoxic T cells in rheumatoid arthritis. Study-level background: Certain V beta antibody-stained T-cell populations, V beta1+ cells sequenced for TCRB among them, were flow-sorted to nearly 100% purity.

Original analysis: Patient CD8+ clones exceeding 1% seldom corresponded to published virus-specific TCRB sequences. Some clones are missing from TCRdb's copy, which holds only in-frame ones; the method was immunoSEQ multiplex PCR. V and J calls and clone size are those listed in that table; D and trimming were worked out from the DNA. The top ten clones hold 18% of a sample with under 20,000 clones, roughly two thirds of them seen once. The V segment lost 5 bases and the J segment 6 bases; nucleotides outside the gene matches: 5. This CDR3 has 14 residues. In germline, CDR1 is MNHEY, CDR2 SVGAGI. Sequenced input: CD8+ T cells sorted from blood. This chain links TRBV6-5 with TRBJ2-2; 8 bases are shared with TRBD2. This clonotype was sampled from an adult with rheumatoid arthritis. The CDR3 DNA sequence: TGTGCCAGCAGTGGACTAGCCTCCTCCGGGGAGCTGTTTTTT. This gives the protein CASSGLASSGELFF.